This T cell receptor (beta chain) was found in a study of human T cells and chemical hapten exposure. Described time point: patch test 3, about 24 weeks after DPC sensitization. Treatment in this sample: therapeutic diphenylcyclopropenone sensitization with weekly scalp DPC. CDR1 and CDR2 from the germline V gene are SQVTM and ANQGSEA. V was cut by 4 bases and J by 5 bases, with 19 bases left in between. The CDR3 loop spans 15 amino acids. TCRdb ran MiXCR on the RACE reads and lists one entry per CDR3 protein. Of fewer than 100,000 distinct CDR3 sequences listed, about a tenth are singletons. Sequencing used whole blood, obtained in connection with sensitization to the hapten diphenylcyclopropenone (DPC). The chain is built from TRBV29-1 and TRBJ2-3; D is possibly TRBD2 (6 bases). This clonotype was obtained from a woman in her 30s with alopecia areata. Some clones in this sample may be carry-over from other donors' samples. CDR3 region: CSVVGRRSGRDTQYF. The CDR3 DNA reads as TGCAGCGTTGTTGGCAGAAGGTCCGGGAGAGATACGCAGTATTTT.